The sequence of this TCR beta chain was determined in a study of blood T cells in healthy people across ages. This CDR3 has 14 residues. With 3 bases clipped from V and 2 bases from J, the junction kept 1 base outside the gene matches. CDR1 and CDR2 (germline): SEHNR, FQNEAQ (reference sequence). The authors ran a second PCR of roughly 6 to 11 cycles using a sample-barcoded 5' primer and a J-beta primer mix. Template switching added a 12-random-nucleotide identifier to every cDNA molecule. TCRdb reprocessed the 5' RACE reads via MiXCR and lists one record per CDR3 protein. The table records 850,000 to 1,000,000 distinct CDR3 sequences, around 54% of them present only once. Staff drew roughly 10 milliliters of peripheral blood from each donor. Per sample, extraction of total RNA gave at least 5.5 micrograms in every case.

The sequencing input was blood. The clonotype originates from a woman in her fifties or sixties in good health. This chain connects TRBV7-9 to TRBJ2-1; TRBD2 matches at 7 bases. The CDR3 loop reads CASSFGTTYNEQFF. The CDR3 nucleotides read TGTGCCAGCAGCTTCGGGACTACCTACAATGAGCAGTTCTTC.